This TCR beta chain was sequenced during a study of CD4 and CD8 cells across lung adenocarcinoma regions. Points on this clonotype: Mismatch with germline at one junction end may stem from a read error.

Donors had localized lung adenocarcinoma, a non-small cell lung cancer. TCRdb re-derived calls from the PCR reads in MiXCR, one entry per CDR3 protein. Among some 20,000 distinct CDR3 sequences listed, about 43% were seen once. The clonotype originates from a male donor with lung adenocarcinoma. The CD4 and CD8 labels of this study may be unreliable. Material: CD4+ T cells from the margin of a lung tumor.

CDR3 in amino acids: CASRLQSVITGTLYF. DNA for the CDR3: TGTGCCAGCAGACTCCAGTCCGTAATCACCGGGACGCTGTATTTT. The V call is TRBV6-5, the J call TRBJ2-3, with D perhaps given as TRBD1 or TRBD2 (5 bases each). In germline, CDR1 is MNHEY, CDR2 SVGAGI. This CDR3 contains 15 residues.